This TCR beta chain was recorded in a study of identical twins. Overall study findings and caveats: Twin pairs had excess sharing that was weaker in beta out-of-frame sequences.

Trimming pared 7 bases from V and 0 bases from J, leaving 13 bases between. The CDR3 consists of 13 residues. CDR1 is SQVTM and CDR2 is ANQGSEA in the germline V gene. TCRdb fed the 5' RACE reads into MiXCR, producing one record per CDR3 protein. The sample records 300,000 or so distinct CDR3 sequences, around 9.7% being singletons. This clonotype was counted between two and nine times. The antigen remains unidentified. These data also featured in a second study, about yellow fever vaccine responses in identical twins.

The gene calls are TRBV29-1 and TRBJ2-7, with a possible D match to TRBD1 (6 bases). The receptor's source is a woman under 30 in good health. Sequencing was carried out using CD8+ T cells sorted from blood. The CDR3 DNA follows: TGCAGCGCCCAGGGACAATACTCCTACGAGCAGTACTTC. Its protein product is CSAQGQYSYEQYF.